This entry lists 20 T cell receptor beta chains sequenced from one sample in a study of cytotoxic CD8 clonotypes in ibrutinib-treated CLL. TCRdb keeps only in-frame clones here, not all; method: immunoSEQ multiplex PCR. The table has about 130,000 clones, 79% seen once; the top ten hold 9.5% to 15%. This specimen was PBMCs, taken after 12 months of ibrutinib treatment. These receptors originate from a human donor with chronic lymphocytic leukemia.

The genes are TRBV10-1 and TRBJ2-7, with a weak D call TRBD2 (5 bases). V gave up 6 bases and J gave up 5 bases, with 17 bases separating them. The CDR3 sequence is 14 residues long. Germline V gene data show CDR1 as WNHNN and CDR2 as SYGVQD (reference sequence). The CDR3 sequence is CASRPLASSDEQYF. CDR3 coding DNA: TGCGCCAGCAGGCCCCTAGCAAGTAGCGACGAGCAGTACTTC.

CDR3 sequence (DNA): TGCGCCAGCAGCCAAGGGGTTTGGGGGACTGAAGCTTTCTTT. Translating it yields CASSQGVWGTEAFF. The gene calls are TRBV4-1 and TRBJ1-1; a possible D gene is TRBD1 (5 bases). V was shortened by 1 base and J by 5 bases, with 11 bases between the two germline ends. The V gene's germline CDR1 is MGHRA and CDR2 YSYEKL. This CDR3 spans 14 amino acids.

This rearrangement joins TRBV7-6 to TRBJ1-1; D perhaps matches TRBD1 (6 bases). The CDR3 consists of 14 residues. The V gene lost 1 base and the J gene lost 2 bases, with 8 bases spanning the gap. Germline CDR1 is SGHVS and CDR2 is FNYEAQ. The CDR3 protein is CASSLDRVNTEAFF. The CDR3 DNA sequence: TGTGCCAGCAGCTTAGACAGGGTCAACACTGAAGCTTTCTTT.

V usage is TRBV9 and J usage is TRBJ1-2; perhaps TRBD1 as D (6 bases). Trimming cost V 3 bases and J 11 bases, with 20 bases left between them. The CDR3 sequence is 14 residues long. The germline V gene encodes CDR1 SGDLS and CDR2 YYNGEE. The DNA of the CDR3 is TGTGCCAGCAGCGCAATGACAGGCCTTCTCCCTTACACCTTC. Translated: CASSAMTGLLPYTF.

This clone has only a few counts. This specimen includes other DNA sequences encoding the same CDR3. The chain recombines TRBV10-3 with TRBJ1-5; D ambiguous. The CDR3 runs 14 residues. The V gene lost 0 bases and the J gene lost 2 bases, with 5 bases spanning the gap. Germline CDR1 reads ENHRY; CDR2 reads SYGVKD. The CDR3 spells CAISESGGNQPQHF. CDR3 sequence (DNA): TGTGCCATCAGTGAGTCAGGTGGCAATCAGCCCCAGCATTTT.

The chain has TRBV9 and TRBJ2-7, with TRBD1 identical over 7 bases. V lost 3 bases, J lost 4 bases, and 4 bases stayed unmatched. Germline V gives CDR1 SGDLS, CDR2 YYNGEE. This CDR3 contains 13 residues. CDR3 sequence (DNA): TGTGCCAGCAGCGCAGGACAGGCTTACGAGCAGTACTTC. This sequence encodes CASSAGQAYEQYF.

V gene TRBV30 combines with J gene TRBJ2-7; weak D call: TRBD2 (6 bases). CDR3 length equals 13 residues. Between the trimmed V and J ends, which lost 4 bases and 1 base, there was a span of 11 bases. From germline, CDR1 is GTSNPN and CDR2 SVGIG (reference sequence). This CDR3 is CAWTDSGSYEQYF. CDR3 sequence (DNA): TGTGCCTGGACGGATAGCGGATCCTACGAGCAGTACTTC.

This clone has just one count. The genes are TRBV7-2 and TRBJ2-2; 11 bases match TRBD2. Losses at the gene ends were 5 bases for V and 4 bases for J; bases not matched to a gene: 6. This CDR3 has 16 amino acids. Germline CDR1 and CDR2: SGHTA and FQGNSA. The CDR3 coding sequence is TGTGCCAGCAGCCCTAGCGGGAGGTCGAGCACCGGGGAGCTGTTTTTT. Protein product: CASSPSGRSSTGELFF.

This sequence joins TRBV18 and TRBJ1-4; 9 bases are shared with TRBD1. Per germline, CDR1 KGHSH and CDR2 LQKENI. The junction had 9 bases not matched to a gene; V was cut back by 3 bases and J by 7 bases. This CDR3 is built from 16 residues. DNA of the CDR3: TGTGCCAGCTCACCCTCACAGGGGGCGCTTGGTGAAAAACTGTTTTTT. Residues: CASSPSQGALGEKLFF. Looking up the rest from reference TRBV18 and TRBJ1-4 gives the full variable domain: NAGVMQNPRHLVRRRGQEARLRCSPMKGHSHVYWYRQLPEEGLKFMVYLQKENIIDESGMPKERFSAEFPKEGPSILRIQQVVRGDSAAYFCASSPSQGALGEKLFFGSGTQLSVL.

The chain is built from TRBV5-1 and TRBJ2-1, with 9 bases identical to TRBD2. From germline, CDR1 is SGHRS and CDR2 YFSETQ. J was trimmed by 15 bases and V by 0 bases; bases with no gene match: 7. CDR3 size: 13 residues. The CDR3 sequence: CASSLARREGMFF. The CDR3 bases are TGCGCCAGCAGCTTGGCTCGGCGGGAGGGGATGTTCTTC.

The chain links TRBV11-2 to TRBJ2-7; TRBD1 might be the D (6 bases). The ends were cut back, 1 base at V and 1 base at J, with 17 bases in the middle. The CDR3 is 17 residues long. Germline V gives CDR1 SGHAT, CDR2 FQNNGV. In DNA form, the CDR3 reads TGTGCCAGCAGCTTAGGGAGGACAGCAGCCTCTTCCTACGAGCAGTACTTC. This encodes CASSLGRTAASSYEQYF.

This chain uses TRBV4-1 with TRBJ1-1; TRBD1 agrees at 7 bases. J lost 0 bases, V lost 3 bases, and 4 bases had no gene match. Germline V CDR1 and CDR2: MGHRA, YSYEKL. This CDR3 has 15 residues. In DNA form, the CDR3 reads TGCGCCAGCAGCCAGAACAGGGGCATGAACACTGAAGCTTTCTTT. The encoded protein is CASSQNRGMNTEAFF.

The chain uses TRBV5-1 and TRBJ1-1; a possible D gene is TRBD1 (5 bases). The CDR3 is made up of 14 amino acids. The germline gives CDR1 SGHRS, CDR2 YFSETQ. V was cut by 7 bases and J by 3 bases, with 16 bases left in between. The CDR3: CASSRQPGDTEAFF. The DNA of the CDR3 is TGCGCCAGCTCTAGACAGCCAGGCGACACTGAAGCTTTCTTT.

This chain joins TRBV5-1 and TRBJ1-1; D is possibly TRBD1 (5 bases). Trimming left V 0 bases short and J 3 bases short, with 9 bases between. CDR3 size: 14 residues. From germline, CDR1 is SGHRS and CDR2 YFSETQ. CDR3 in amino acids: CASSLEGEYTEAFF. CDR3 in DNA: TGCGCCAGCAGCTTGGAAGGGGAATACACTGAAGCTTTCTTT.

The V gene is TRBV5-4, the J gene TRBJ2-3; 8 positions agree with TRBD2. Germline V gene sequence: CDR1 SGHNT, CDR2 YYREEE (reference sequence). The CDR3 has 16 residues. J was trimmed by 1 base and V by 0 bases; bases with no gene match: 4. The CDR3 bases are TGTGCCAGCAGCTTGGTGCGGGGGGCCGGCACAGATACGCAGTATTTT. It yields the protein CASSLVRGAGTDTQYF.

This clone was observed once. The chain recombines TRBV9 with TRBJ2-2; TRBD1 agrees at 8 bases. J gave up 6 bases and V 4 bases, and 5 bases lay outside the gene matches. The CDR3 has 14 residues. Germline V gene lookup returns CDR1 SGDLS and CDR2 YYNGEE. The DNA for the CDR3 is TGTGCCAGCAGCTCCCGACAGGGGCCCGGGGAGCTGTTTTTT. This sequence encodes CASSSRQGPGELFF.

This clone appeared a few times. The chain joins TRBV10-1 to TRBJ1-2; TRBD1 agrees at 7 bases. Germline CDR1 reads WNHNN; CDR2 reads SYGVQD (reference sequence). The CDR3 contains 13 residues. Trimming cost V 5 bases and J 4 bases; bases outside gene matches: 4. The CDR3 nucleotides are TGCGCCAGCAGTCTGACAGGGAGCTATGGCTACACCTTC. This encodes CASSLTGSYGYTF.

V usage is TRBV2 and J usage is TRBJ1-2; D is unclear. CDR1 is SNHLY and CDR2 is FYNNEI in the germline V gene. This CDR3 region has 10 residues. V lost 10 bases, J lost 3 bases, and 6 bases lay in between. For the CDR3, the DNA is TGTGCCAACAGCCACTATGGCTACACCTTC. This codes for CANSHYGYTF.

V gene TRBV6-6 combines with J gene TRBJ1-2, with TRBD1 matching over 8 bases. Germline CDR1 reads MNHNY; CDR2 reads SVGAGI (reference sequence). V was clipped by 7 bases and J by 8 bases; unmatched bases: 12. This CDR3 has 14 residues. CDR3 protein: CASTDRGFSEGYTF. As DNA, the CDR3 is TGTGCCAGCACAGACAGGGGTTTCTCGGAAGGCTACACCTTC.

The V and J genes are TRBV13 and TRBJ2-7; 7 nucleotides match TRBD1. The CDR3 covers 19 residues. The germline V gene encodes CDR1 PRHDT and CDR2 FYEKMQ (reference sequence). Trimming at V came to 10 bases and at J to 0 bases, leaving 24 bases not matched to a gene. The CDR3 protein is CATTPRVPRPQGTSYEQYF. Written as DNA, the CDR3 is TGTGCCACCACCCCCCGTGTTCCTCGACCACAGGGGACCTCCTACGAGCAGTACTTC.